Below, 10 T cell receptor beta chains from the same sample are listed, as sequenced in a study of CD4 T cells in relation to SARS-CoV-2 and coronaviruses. Profiling relied on immunoSEQ multiplex PCR, and the TCRdb table lists in-frame clones only, not all of them. The sample comprises about 18,000 clones, about 81% of which are singletons, and over 8.5% rests with the top ten. Before the COVID-19 pandemic, during about 2011-2019, CD4+ T cells were taken from unexposed donors. Isolation of CD4+ T cells took place after approximately eleven days in culture. No antigens are known for them. Specimen: CD4+ T cells from PBMCs, cultured in vitro. These TCRs come from a human donor in good health.

The chain links TRBV3-1 (or the pseudogene TRBV3-2) to TRBJ2-5; a possible D gene is TRBD1 (6 bases). The CDR3 contains 17 residues. Germline values: CDR1 LGHDT, CDR2 YNNKEL (reference sequence). V was cut by 5 bases and J by 1 base, with 20 bases left in between. The CDR3 bases are TGTGCCAGCAGCAAAAGGGGGTACGGACGGCCCCAAGAGACCCAGTACTTC. Translating gives CASSKRGYGRPQETQYF.

The gene calls are TRBV3-1 (or the pseudogene TRBV3-2) and TRBJ2-1; 8 bases are shared with TRBD2. Germline values: CDR1 LGHDT, CDR2 YNNKEL (reference sequence). V was pared by 4 bases and J by 6 bases, with 5 bases of the junction left unmatched. This CDR3 is built from 14 residues. This CDR3 is CASSPTSVVNEQFF. CDR3 DNA sequence: TGTGCCAGCAGCCCGACTAGCGTGGTCAATGAGCAGTTCTTC.

This clone was seen only once. The rearrangement links TRBV11-2 to TRBJ1-2, with D possibly TRBD1 on 6 matching bases. CDR1 and CDR2 from the germline V gene are SGHAT and FQNNGV. This CDR3 has 15 residues. The V end lost 0 bases, the J end lost 8 bases, and 16 bases lay between the germline ends. CDR3 sequence reads: CASSLDRREGGGYTF. In DNA form, the CDR3 reads TGTGCCAGCAGCTTAGATCGTCGGGAGGGGGGCGGCTACACCTTC.

The chain employs TRBV7-7 and TRBJ2-5, with 9 nucleotides matching TRBD2. This CDR3 contains 16 residues. Trimming at V came to 5 bases and at J to 5 bases, leaving 12 bases not matched to a gene. Looked up from germline, CDR1 is SSHAT and CDR2 is FNYEAQ (reference sequence). The CDR3 DNA sequence: TGTGCCAGCAGCCCCGGGACTAGCCGGGCGAGGGAGACCCAGTACTTC. This sequence encodes CASSPGTSRARETQYF.

The chain is built from TRBV7-2 and TRBJ2-1, with TRBD2 identical over 7 bases. The CDR3 extends over 15 amino acids. With 3 bases clipped from V and 5 bases from J, the junction kept 7 bases outside the gene matches. Germline lookup yields CDR1 SGHTA and CDR2 FQGNSA. The CDR3 DNA reads TGTGCCAGCAGCTTCGTAGCGGGCGCGAACAATGAGCAGTTCTTC. Translated, it gives CASSFVAGANNEQFF.

CDR3 bases: TGCGCCAGCAGCCAAGTCATGGGGGGCTTTGGAAACACCATATATTTT. Its translation is CASSQVMGGFGNTIYF. The genes are TRBV4-3 and TRBJ1-3; the D gene is possibly TRBD1 (6 bases). The CDR3 loop spans 16 amino acids. V was shortened by 1 base and J by 3 bases, with 13 bases between the two germline ends. Germline V gene sequence: CDR1 LGHNA, CDR2 YSLEER.

The chain combines TRBV9 with TRBJ2-3, with D perhaps being TRBD1 or TRBD2 (6 bases each). V dropped 4 bases and J dropped 6 bases, with 21 bases sitting between them. The CDR3 extends over 16 amino acids. Germline V lookup: CDR1 SGDLS, CDR2 YYNGEE. CDR3 protein: CASSQWGSGGADTQYF. The CDR3 coding sequence is TGTGCCAGCAGCCAATGGGGGTCCGGGGGCGCGGATACGCAGTATTTT.

Notes on this clone: Relative to the germline gene, one junction end is altered; a read error may explain this. The chain has TRBV3-1 (or the pseudogene TRBV3-2) and TRBJ1-4, with a possible D match to TRBD1 (6 bases). The CDR3 is 17 amino acids. The germline CDR1 and CDR2 sequences are LGHDT and YNNKEL (reference sequence). This chain's CDR3 is CASSQLKETGRDRKTVF. CDR3 coding DNA: TGTGCCAGCAGCCAACTAAAAGAGACAGGAAGAGACCGAAAAACTGTTTTT.

The chain uses TRBV9 and TRBJ2-2, with D uncertain. The germline V and J ends were trimmed by 0 bases and 5 bases, with 5 bases remaining between them. Germline assignment: CDR1 SGDLS and CDR2 YYNGEE. This CDR3 region has 13 residues. The CDR3: CASSVGLTGELFF. The CDR3 nucleotides read TGTGCCAGCAGCGTAGGTCTAACCGGGGAGCTGTTTTTT.

The rearrangement links TRBV4-1 to TRBJ1-5; TRBD1 aligns across 9 bases. V lost 6 bases and J lost 2; bases outside the gene matches: 8. Germline V gene sequence: CDR1 MGHRA, CDR2 YSYEKL. The length of the CDR3 is 16 residues. CDR3 loop: CASSRQGVGGNQPQHF. Written as DNA, the CDR3 is TGCGCCAGCAGTCGACAGGGGGTCGGAGGCAATCAGCCCCAGCATTTT.